The 15 T cell receptor beta chains presented below share a single source sample, sequenced in a study of cytomegalovirus exposure and HLA in healthy donors. TCRdb keeps only in-frame clones here, not all; method: immunoSEQ multiplex PCR. This table holds more than 85,000 clones, about 92% found once. The sample consisted of PBMCs. All receptors come from a woman under 30 in good health and CMV-seronegative.

This clone was seen once. The J gene is TRBJ2-7, the V gene TRBV5-8; 7 positions agree with TRBD1. CDR1 and CDR2 from the germline V gene are SGHTS and YDEGEE. V shed 5 bases and J 6 bases; nucleotides not matched to a gene: 5. The CDR3 has 12 amino acids. CDR3 protein: CASRMTGSEQYF. In DNA form, the CDR3 reads TGTGCCAGCAGAATGACAGGGAGCGAGCAGTACTTC.

The chain carries TRBV5-1 and TRBJ1-1; D is uncertain. The V and J ends lost 5 bases and 1 base respectively, with 9 bases between them. The CDR3 totals 13 residues. Looked up from germline, CDR1 is SGHRS and CDR2 is YFSETQ. CDR3 in amino acids: CASRASWNTEAFF. CDR3 DNA: TGCGCCAGCAGGGCTAGTTGGAACACTGAAGCTTTCTTT.

V and J are TRBV2 and TRBJ1-6; D ambiguous. Germline V CDR1 and CDR2: SNHLY, FYNNEI. V shed 8 bases and J shed 6 bases, with 5 bases lying between them. The CDR3 extends over 11 amino acids. The CDR3 loop reads CASLSNSPLHF. In DNA, the CDR3 is TGTGCCAGCTTATCTAATTCACCCCTCCACTTT. The full variable domain, in which reference TRBV2 and TRBJ1-6 provide the parts outside the CDR3, is EPEVTQTPSHQVTQMGQEVILRCVPISNHLYFYWYRQILGQKVEFLVSFYNNEISEKSEIFDDQFSVERPDGSNFTLKIRSTKLEDSAMYFCASLSNSPLHFGNGTRLTVT.

The J gene is TRBJ1-5, the V gene TRBV28; D possibly corresponds to TRBD1 (6 bases). The germline V gene has CDR1 MDHEN and CDR2 SYDVKM. The CDR3 runs 17 residues. Trimming removed 5 bases at V and 0 bases at J, with 17 bases between. CDR3 residues: CASSQSGQFYSNQPQHF. The CDR3 DNA reads TGTGCCAGCAGTCAAAGCGGACAGTTTTATAGCAATCAGCCCCAGCATTTT.

J is TRBJ2-5 and V is TRBV5-1; D possibly corresponds to TRBD1 (6 bases). Trimming took off 0 bases at V and 2 bases at J, with 11 bases between the two ends. Germline values: CDR1 SGHRS, CDR2 YFSETQ. The CDR3 sequence is 15 residues long. The CDR3 sequence: CASSLARDIQETQYF. CDR3 DNA: TGCGCCAGCAGCTTGGCCCGGGACATACAAGAGACCCAGTACTTC.

This clone came up once. The rearrangement links TRBV5-4 to TRBJ1-3; unclear D gene. The V end was cut by 4 bases, the J end by 3 bases, with 14 bases between. CDR1 SGHNT and CDR2 YYREEE come from the germline V gene (reference sequence). The CDR3 is made up of 15 amino acids. CDR3 protein: CASSIDGVGGNTIYF. DNA for the CDR3: TGTGCCAGCAGCATCGACGGGGTGGGTGGAAACACCATATATTTT.

Comments on this clone: A clone one base away is much larger, so this may be a read error. This chain uses TRBV7-9 with TRBJ2-3; no clear D. Germline V CDR1 and CDR2: SEHNR, FQNEAQ (reference sequence). The length of the CDR3 is 13 residues. V lost 3 bases to trimming and J lost 0 bases, with 4 bases between them. CDR3 DNA: TGTGCCAGCAGCTTCCCTAGCACAGATACGCAGTATTTT. Residues: CASSFPSTDTQYF.

The gene calls are TRBV11-2 and TRBJ1-3, with 8 nucleotides matching TRBD1. The CDR3 sequence is 13 residues long. Trimming took 5 bases from V and 4 from J; bases not matched to a gene: 1. The germline V gene has CDR1 SGHAT and CDR2 FQNNGV. The CDR3 nucleotides read TGTGCCAGCAGCGGACAGGGAGGAAACACCATATATTTT. As protein: CASSGQGGNTIYF.

V is TRBV5-6 and J is TRBJ2-5, with D maybe TRBD1 (6 bases). V was cut by 6 bases and J by 4 bases, with 22 bases left in between. The CDR3 runs 16 residues. Germline V gives CDR1 SGHDT, CDR2 YYEEEE. The CDR3: CASNNLGTTRGETQYF. As DNA, the CDR3 is TGTGCCAGCAACAATCTAGGCACAACCAGGGGAGAGACCCAGTACTTC.

This rearrangement joins TRBV4-1 to TRBJ1-2; no clear D gene. V dropped 0 bases and J dropped 5 bases, with 16 bases sitting between them. Germline CDR1 reads MGHRA; CDR2 reads YSYEKL. There are 16 residues in the CDR3. The CDR3 DNA reads TGCGCCAGCAGCCAAGATGGAACAGACGTCAGGTATGGCTACACCTTC. It codes for CASSQDGTDVRYGYTF.

The V and J genes are TRBV7-2 and TRBJ1-2; TRBD1 might be the D (5 bases). Trimming stripped 1 base from V and 4 bases from J, with 13 bases between. Germline values: CDR1 SGHTA, CDR2 FQGNSA. The CDR3 is 15 amino acids. The DNA of the CDR3 is TGTGCCAGCAGCTTAGAGGCAGGGTTGGGCTATGGCTACACCTTC. Residues: CASSLEAGLGYGYTF.

V gene TRBV19 combines with J gene TRBJ1-2; 7 bases align to TRBD1. The CDR3 totals 11 residues. Germline trimming cut 10 bases from V and 5 bases from J; bases unmatched to any gene: 4. Germline CDR1 is LNHDA and CDR2 is SQIVND (reference sequence). The DNA of the CDR3 is TGTGCCACCACGGACAGGTATGGCTACACCTTC. Protein product: CATTDRYGYTF.

The chain joins TRBV7-2 to TRBJ2-1; TRBD2 matches at 7 bases. V trimming: 5 bases; J trimming: 0 bases; junction bases outside the gene matches: 7. Germline assignment: CDR1 SGHTA and CDR2 FQGNSA. The CDR3 extends over 16 amino acids. CDR3 sequence reads: CASSPGGGSSYNEQFF. Written as DNA, the CDR3 is TGTGCCAGCAGCCCTGGAGGCGGGAGCTCCTACAATGAGCAGTTCTTC.

This chain links TRBV10-3 with TRBJ1-1; D call uncertain. V was cut by 11 bases and J by 6 bases, with 19 bases left in between. This CDR3 is 13 amino acids long. Germline CDR1 reads ENHRY; CDR2 reads SYGVKD. The CDR3 spells CAGNAQIGAEAFF. Written as DNA, the CDR3 is TGTGCCGGTAACGCCCAGATCGGGGCTGAAGCTTTCTTT.

This clone was observed a handful of times. The J gene is TRBJ2-5, the V gene TRBV10-1; D possibly corresponds to TRBD2 (5 bases). Trimming removed 4 bases at V and 7 bases at J, with 13 bases between. Looked up from germline, CDR1 is WNHNN and CDR2 is SYGVQD (reference sequence). There are 13 residues in the CDR3. This CDR3 is CASSAGPRGTQYF. The CDR3 DNA follows: TGCGCCAGCAGTGCGGGTCCCCGGGGGACCCAGTACTTC.